These 27 T cell receptor beta chains came from one sample sequenced in a study of blood T cell repertoires in COVID-19. This table comes from immunoSEQ multiplex PCR, and its TCRdb copy is limited to in-frame clones, with some not included. The data contain 95,000 to 120,000 clones, about 85% of them singletons. The material sequenced was peripheral blood. These receptors originate from a man aged 40-49 years with acute or convalescent COVID-19.

CDR3 in amino acids: CASSKGLAGGPYEQYF. CDR3 nucleotides: TGCGCCAGCAGCAAAGGACTAGCGGGGGGCCCATACGAGCAGTACTTC. V and J are TRBV5-1 and TRBJ2-7; 14 bases map to TRBD2. The germline V gene has CDR1 SGHRS and CDR2 YFSETQ. V trimming: 4 bases; J trimming: 4 bases; junction bases outside the gene matches: 7. This CDR3 is built from 16 residues. The whole variable domain, filled in from reference TRBV5-1 and TRBJ2-7, reads KAGVTQTPRYLIKTRGQQVTLSCSPISGHRSVSWYQQTPGQGLQFLFEYFSETQRNKGNFPGRFSGRQFSNSRSEMNVSTLELGDSALYLCASSKGLAGGPYEQYFGPGTRLTVT.

In this sample, this clone turned up once. This chain joins TRBV19 and TRBJ1-2, with D perhaps TRBD1 (5 bases). The germline V and J ends were trimmed by 3 bases and 6 bases, with 17 bases remaining between them. The CDR3 sequence is 15 residues long. Germline V gene lookup returns CDR1 LNHDA and CDR2 SQIVND (reference sequence). CDR3 in amino acids: CASSIGAAHHNGYTF. DNA of the CDR3: TGTGCCAGTAGTATTGGGGCAGCGCATCATAATGGCTACACCTTC.

The genes are TRBV27 and TRBJ2-7, with a weak D call TRBD1 (5 bases). V gave up 0 bases and J gave up 6 bases, with 21 bases separating them. From germline, CDR1 is MNHEY and CDR2 SMNVEV (reference sequence). The CDR3 runs 17 residues. CDR3: CASSLSEDKLVLSEQYF. The CDR3 bases are TGTGCCAGCAGTTTATCTGAGGACAAACTGGTCCTTTCCGAGCAGTACTTC.

This chain links TRBV7-7 with TRBJ2-7; 9 bases agree with TRBD1. Losses at the gene ends were 4 bases for V and 2 bases for J; bases not matched to a gene: 6. The CDR3 contains 15 residues. Per germline, CDR1 SSHAT and CDR2 FNYEAQ (reference sequence). CDR3 coding DNA: TGTGCCAGCAGCTCCCTAAGGACAGGGGCCTACGAGCAGTACTTC. Translating it yields CASSSLRTGAYEQYF.

The chain carries TRBV11-2 and TRBJ1-3; 11 bases are shared with TRBD1. This CDR3 region has 18 residues. CDR1 SGHAT and CDR2 FQNNGV come from the germline V gene. V was pared by 4 bases and J by 4 bases, with 12 bases of the junction left unmatched. In DNA form, the CDR3 reads TGTGCCAGCAGCTGGGGATCCGGGACAGGGGGTGGAGGAAACACCATATATTTT. This codes for CASSWGSGTGGGGNTIYF.

The V call is TRBV5-6, the J call TRBJ1-1; TRBD1 matches 8 bases. Germline CDR1 and CDR2: SGHDT and YYEEEE. Trimming cost V 3 bases and J 5 bases; bases outside gene matches: 9. The CDR3 extends over 15 amino acids. CDR3 sequence: CASSYGQGWGTEAFF. In DNA form, the CDR3 reads TGTGCCAGCAGCTACGGACAGGGATGGGGGACTGAAGCTTTCTTT.

The chain uses TRBV11-1 and TRBJ1-1; TRBD1 matches 9 bases. With 5 bases clipped from V and 4 bases from J, the junction kept 2 bases outside the gene matches. This CDR3 is 13 amino acids long. Germline V CDR1 and CDR2: SGHAT, FQDESV (reference sequence). The CDR3 protein is CASSMTGGTEAFF. In nucleotides, the CDR3 is TGTGCCAGCAGCATGACAGGGGGCACTGAAGCTTTCTTT.

The chain carries TRBV6-5 and TRBJ1-2; TRBD1 might be the D (6 bases). This CDR3 is 14 amino acids long. The germline V and J ends were trimmed by 6 bases and 7 bases, with 18 bases remaining between them. From germline, CDR1 is MNHEY and CDR2 SVGAGI. The CDR3 reads CASSADGQLGGYTF. DNA for the CDR3: TGTGCCAGCAGCGCCGACGGACAGTTGGGTGGCTACACCTTC.

The chain carries TRBV28 and TRBJ2-7; 7 positions match TRBD1. The CDR3 runs to 16 residues. CDR1 is MDHEN and CDR2 is SYDVKM in the germline V gene. With V trimmed by 4 bases and J by 0 bases, 9 bases remained unmatched. In DNA form, the CDR3 reads TGTGCCAGCAGTTCCGGGACAGATAAGGTCTCCTACGAGCAGTACTTC. As protein: CASSSGTDKVSYEQYF.

This clone was detected only a few times. The rearrangement links TRBV20-1 to TRBJ1-1, with a possible D match to TRBD1 (6 bases). CDR3 length: 15 amino acids. V was pared by 5 bases and J by 4 bases, with 20 bases between. The germline V gene has CDR1 DFQATT and CDR2 SNEGSKA (reference sequence). CDR3 region: CSAGGGGQLGTEAFF. The CDR3 coding sequence is TGCAGTGCTGGTGGGGGGGGGCAGCTGGGCACTGAAGCTTTCTTT.

The V call is TRBV6-1, the J call TRBJ2-5; 9 bases are a match to TRBD2. The junction had 6 bases not matched to a gene; V was cut back by 3 bases and J by 1 base. In germline, CDR1 is MNHNS, CDR2 SASEGT. The CDR3 runs to 16 residues. The CDR3 DNA follows: TGTGCCAGCAGTGAGACGGCTAGCGGGGCCCAAGAGACCCAGTACTTC. This gives the protein CASSETASGAQETQYF.

V gene TRBV21-1 combines with J gene TRBJ1-5; the D call of TRBD1 is as the table states it, not checked on the DNA. TRBV21-1 constitutes a pseudogene. This CDR3 region has 16 residues. CDR3 in DNA: TGTGCCAGCAGCAAGAGTACAGCCTATAGCAATCAGCCCCAGCATTTT. Protein: CASSKSTAYSNQPQHF.

J is TRBJ1-1 and V is TRBV19; D possibly corresponds to TRBD1 (6 bases). CDR1 and CDR2 from the germline V gene are LNHDA and SQIVND (reference sequence). Trimming stripped 1 base from V and 3 bases from J, with 12 bases between. The length of the CDR3 is 15 residues. The chain's CDR3 is CASSIGTGMDTEAFF. In nucleotides, the CDR3 is TGTGCCAGTAGTATAGGTACAGGGATGGACACTGAAGCTTTCTTT.

This clone has a single count. V and J are TRBV9 and TRBJ2-3; maybe TRBD1 (6 bases). Looked up from germline, CDR1 is SGDLS and CDR2 is YYNGEE. The V gene lost 3 bases and the J gene lost 3 bases, with 14 bases spanning the gap. The CDR3 loop spans 15 amino acids. The CDR3, as DNA: TGTGCCAGCAGCGCCGAGGGGGTTTCGACAGATACGCAGTATTTT. Its translation: CASSAEGVSTDTQYF.

The CDR3 DNA follows: TGTGCCAGCAGCTTAAGACTAGCGGGGACCGGGGAGCTGTTTTTT. The encoded protein is CASSLRLAGTGELFF. The chain is built from TRBV7-6 and TRBJ2-2, with 11 bases matching TRBD2. The V gene's germline CDR1 is SGHVS and CDR2 FNYEAQ. The V segment lost 2 bases and the J segment 5 bases; nucleotides outside the gene matches: 1. This CDR3 has 15 amino acids.

This chain connects TRBV19 to TRBJ2-7; TRBD2 matches at 9 bases. CDR1 and CDR2 (germline): LNHDA, SQIVND (reference sequence). The CDR3 has 19 residues. The junction had 19 bases not matched to a gene; V was cut back by 1 base and J by 6 bases. CDR3 in DNA: TGTGCCAGTAGTATAGCGGGGATGCCCGGGGCTAGCGGGGATGGCGAGCAGTACTTC. It is translated as CASSIAGMPGASGDGEQYF.

The chain recombines TRBV6-5 with TRBJ1-6, with D possibly TRBD1 on 6 matching bases. Germline V gene lookup returns CDR1 MNHEY and CDR2 SVGAGI. This CDR3 has 13 amino acids. Trimming shortened V by 7 bases and J by 8 bases, and 12 bases separated the two germline ends. The CDR3 nucleotides read TGTGCCAGCAATCACAGGGATGATTCACCCCTCCACTTT. It encodes CASNHRDDSPLHF.

This clone was seen more than once but under ten times. The chain employs TRBV5-4 and TRBJ2-3; perhaps TRBD1 as D (6 bases). The CDR3 has 16 residues. V was cut by 2 bases and J by 4 bases, with 17 bases left in between. Germline CDR1 is SGHNT and CDR2 is YYREEE (reference sequence). The CDR3 protein is CASSLPGTRIADTQYF. The CDR3 DNA reads as TGTGCCAGCAGCTTACCCGGGACAAGGATCGCAGATACGCAGTATTTT.

This clone was counted once. V usage is TRBV4-3 and J usage is TRBJ1-1; perhaps TRBD1 as D (5 bases). CDR3 size: 14 residues. The V and J ends lost 2 bases and 4 bases respectively, with 11 bases between them. From germline, CDR1 is LGHNA and CDR2 YSLEER. The DNA for the CDR3 is TGCGCCAGCAGCCAATATGGGGGGGTCACTGAAGCTTTCTTT. This gives the protein CASSQYGGVTEAFF.

This sequence joins TRBV9 and TRBJ2-2, with 10 bases lining up with TRBD1. This CDR3 region has 16 residues. Germline CDR1 is SGDLS and CDR2 is YYNGEE. V lost 3 bases to trimming and J lost 4 bases; unmatched junction nucleotides: 6. In DNA, the CDR3 is TGTGCCAGCAGCGCTAGGGACAGGGGTGCCACCGGGGAGCTGTTTTTT. Residues: CASSARDRGATGELFF.

The rearrangement joins TRBV11-2 to TRBJ2-4; D uncertain. This CDR3 contains 17 residues. The V end was cut by 0 bases, the J end by 2 bases, with 14 bases between. Germline V gene data show CDR1 as SGHAT and CDR2 as FQNNGV. The CDR3: CASSLDATSLSKNIQYF. As DNA, the CDR3 is TGTGCCAGCAGCTTAGATGCCACATCCCTTTCCAAAAACATTCAGTACTTC. Variable domain in full (rest from reference TRBV11-2 and TRBJ2-4): EAGVAQSPRYKIIEKRQSVAFWCNPISGHATLYWYQQILGQGPKLLIQFQNNGVVDDSQLPKDRFSAERLKGVDSTLKIQPAKLEDSAVYLCASSLDATSLSKNIQYFGAGTRLSVL.

This clone was detected only a few times. The chain is built from TRBV9 and TRBJ1-2; D gene unclear. The CDR3 covers 13 residues. Trimming took off 6 bases at V and 2 bases at J, with 11 bases between the two ends. Germline V gene data show CDR1 as SGDLS and CDR2 as YYNGEE. The CDR3 reads CASKGSGNYGYTF. Written as DNA, the CDR3 is TGTGCCAGCAAGGGTTCGGGGAACTATGGCTACACCTTC.

This rearrangement joins TRBV7-3 to TRBJ2-3; D is possibly TRBD1 (6 bases). Trimming took 5 bases from V and 3 from J, leaving 12 bases between them. This CDR3 has 14 amino acids. Germline V CDR1 and CDR2: SGHTA, FQGTGA. The CDR3 reads CASSPAQGTDTQYF. The CDR3 DNA reads as TGTGCCAGCAGCCCCGCACAGGGTACAGATACGCAGTATTTT.

The J gene is TRBJ2-4, the V gene TRBV24-1, with a tentative D call TRBD2 (5 bases). V was clipped by 4 bases and J by 6 bases, with 12 bases between them. The CDR3 extends over 14 amino acids. Germline CDR1 reads KGHDR; CDR2 reads SFDVKD. CDR3 amino acids: CATSESGIGNIQYF. The CDR3 DNA reads TGTGCCACCAGTGAATCGGGGATTGGAAACATTCAGTACTTC.

This chain connects TRBV6-4 to TRBJ2-3; 9 nucleotides match TRBD1. Germline assignment: CDR1 MRHNA and CDR2 SNTAGT. There are 14 residues in the CDR3. The J segment lost 8 bases and the V segment lost 6 bases, leaving 9 bases of the junction unmatched. The CDR3 is CASSPGQGSVTQYF. The CDR3 coding sequence is TGTGCCAGCAGCCCGGGACAGGGAAGTGTTACGCAGTATTTT.

The chain recombines TRBV5-1 with TRBJ1-1; tentatively, D is TRBD1 (5 bases). The CDR3 has 14 amino acids. With 3 bases removed from V and 2 bases from J, the gap between germline ends came to 11 bases. Germline V gene lookup returns CDR1 SGHRS and CDR2 YFSETQ. CDR3 sequence (DNA): TGCGCCAGCAGCTGGTCGGGGGGTAACACTGAAGCTTTCTTT. Protein: CASSWSGGNTEAFF.

V is TRBV9 and J is TRBJ2-2, with 8 bases lining up with TRBD1. The CDR3 length is 16 residues. Germline loops: CDR1 SGDLS, CDR2 YYNGEE. Unmatched junction bases numbered 8, after V lost 0 bases and J lost 7 bases. The CDR3 nucleotides read TGTGCCAGCAGCGTAGGGGGGACAGGTTTGAGCGGGGAGCTGTTTTTT. Amino acids: CASSVGGTGLSGELFF.